Below, one T cell receptor beta chain is given with its context. This clone was counted once. Its target antigen remains unknown. No base quality information exists; no much larger clone differs at one position. According to the germline V gene (reference sequence), CDR1 reads SGHKS and CDR2 reads YYEKEE. From cysteine to phenylalanine, the CDR3 is 14 amino acids long. The entry retains the CDR3 DNA only, 42 bases that are in frame from base 1. V is shortened by 0 bases, J by 5 bases, and the region joining them spans 10 bases. The source of the sample is a study of T cells after posttransplantation cyclophosphamide (dated by TCRdb to the mid-2010s). Describing the broader study: Using TRB sequencing, the study followed how the T cell repertoire reconstituted after myeloablative bone marrow transplantation in which posttransplantation cyclophosphamide served as GVHD prophylaxis. Samples from 35 to 45 PTCy-treated patients, along with samples from roughly 15 of their related bone marrow donors, underwent antigen receptor sequencing. Because TRA and TRB clonality correlated tightly in 8 to 10 samples, the subsequent TCR analyses were limited to TRB only. Up to roughly 3 additional blood samples from 2 to 5.2 years after transplant were also TRB-sequenced in 3 patients, as was pretransplant blood from a handful of patients. TRB sequencing was performed on blood from all 35 or so PTCy patients with 1-year posttransplant specimens. Public TRB sequences were checked against a database of over 3,500 sequences associated with responses to pathogens, tumor antigens, self-antigens and alloantigens. Study-wide conclusions, independent of this receptor: Donor-recipient similarity was low at 1-2 months but rose over the first year, and later blood repertoires were often dominated by donor CD8+ memory clones. The TRB repertoires of T cells infiltrating skin or the GI tract showed only limited overlap with the TRB repertoires found in blood. Across roughly 40 patients, recipient CMV seropositivity and CMV reactivation were highly associated with TRB clonality; PTCy diversity was similar to CNI/methotrexate controls.

Genomic DNA was the input for TRB sequencing, which was run either with the immunoSEQ assay at survey resolution or with the hsTCRB kit. The published analysis was carried out like this. The immunoSEQ software handled initial read processing, and the LymphoSeq R package was used for repertoire analyses. Clonality was computed as 1 minus normalized Shannon entropy, and a Gini coefficient was also calculated for each TRB dataset. Phenotypes of unsorted samples were inferred by mapping TRB sequences from sorted subsets of the recipient or donor onto the same recipient's unsorted samples. Here the immuneACCESS table is served through TCRdb, limited to in-frame sequences with V and J called. Missing clones are a known gap in these copies; in checked studies unresolved V genes cover under half, and the rest lacks a known reason. Clone size and the V and J calls come from that table; the DNA yielded D and trimming. This sample holds approximately 9,700 clones; 98% were observed only once. The ten largest clones take up less than 0.3% of the sample.

Viable CD3+CD4+ or CD3+CD8+ cells that were CCR7+CD45RA+CD45RO-CD95-CD27+CD28+ were classified as naive T cells. Related bone marrow donors provided peripheral blood samples on the day of marrow donation. Mononuclear cells from peripheral blood and bone marrow were separated by Ficoll-Hypaque density centrifugation and then cryopreserved. CD4+ and CD8+ T cells, including naive and memory subsets, were sorted by FACS on a FACSAria II. Here the chain combines TRBV5-5 and TRBJ2-3; no confident D gene assignment can be made. The source material was naive CD4+ T cells sorted from PBMCs. The TCR sequence derives from a woman aged 55 to 70 in good health, CMV-negative, and a related stem cell transplant donor. The nucleotides are TGTGCCAGCAGCTTGGTTCCTGGCGGAGATACGCAGTATTTT. This codes for CASSLVPGGDTQYF.